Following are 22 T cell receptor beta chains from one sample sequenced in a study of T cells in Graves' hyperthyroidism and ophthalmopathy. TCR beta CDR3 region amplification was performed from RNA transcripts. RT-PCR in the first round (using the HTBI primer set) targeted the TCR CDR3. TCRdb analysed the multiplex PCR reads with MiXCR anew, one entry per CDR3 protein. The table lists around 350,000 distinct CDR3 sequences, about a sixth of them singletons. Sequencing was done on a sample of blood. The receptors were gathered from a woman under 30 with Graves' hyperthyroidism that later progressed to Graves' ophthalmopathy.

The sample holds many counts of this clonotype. The CDR3 DNA reads TGTGCCAGCAGCTTAGGGCGTAGCTTGGCCTACAATGAGCAGTTCTTC. Translation gives CASSLGRSLAYNEQFF. V gene TRBV13 combines with J gene TRBJ2-1; no definite D call. CDR1 is PRHDT, CDR2 FYEKMQ, per germline (reference sequence). V lost 0 bases, J lost 2 bases, and 11 bases lay in between. This CDR3 is 16 amino acids long.

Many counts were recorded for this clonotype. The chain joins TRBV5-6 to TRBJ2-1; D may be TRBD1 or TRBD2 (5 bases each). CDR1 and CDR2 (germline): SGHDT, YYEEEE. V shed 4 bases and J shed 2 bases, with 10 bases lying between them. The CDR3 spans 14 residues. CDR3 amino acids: CASSPRGAYNEQFF. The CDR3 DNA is TGTGCCAGCAGCCCCCGGGGCGCCTACAATGAGCAGTTCTTC.

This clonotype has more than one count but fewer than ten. The CDR3: CASSLGFGGGTDTQYF. The CDR3 DNA reads as TGTGCCAGCAGCTTGGGTTTCGGCGGGGGCACAGATACGCAGTATTTT. The chain employs TRBV5-4 and TRBJ2-3; tentatively, D is TRBD2 (6 bases). The CDR3 is 16 amino acids. Trimming shortened V by 0 bases and J by 1 base, and 12 bases separated the two germline ends. Looked up from germline, CDR1 is SGHNT and CDR2 is YYREEE (reference sequence).

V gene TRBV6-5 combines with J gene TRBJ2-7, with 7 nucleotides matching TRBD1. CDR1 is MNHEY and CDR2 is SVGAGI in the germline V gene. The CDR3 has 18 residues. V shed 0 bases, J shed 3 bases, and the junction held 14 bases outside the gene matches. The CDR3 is CASSYSMIRQGIVYEQYF. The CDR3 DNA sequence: TGTGCCAGCAGTTACTCGATGATACGACAGGGTATTGTCTACGAGCAGTACTTC.

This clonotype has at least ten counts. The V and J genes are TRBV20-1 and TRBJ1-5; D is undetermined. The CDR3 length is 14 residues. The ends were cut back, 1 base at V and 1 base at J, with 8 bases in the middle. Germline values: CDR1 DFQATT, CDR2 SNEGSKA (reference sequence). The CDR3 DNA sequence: TGCAGTGCTAGAGCTATACAAAGCAATCAGCCCCAGCATTTT. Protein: CSARAIQSNQPQHF.

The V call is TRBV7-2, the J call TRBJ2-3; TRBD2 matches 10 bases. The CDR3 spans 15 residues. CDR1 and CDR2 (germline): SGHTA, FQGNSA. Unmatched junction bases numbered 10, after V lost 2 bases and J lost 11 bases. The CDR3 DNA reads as TGTGCCAGCAGCTTATTAGCGGGAGGTACCAGTGGGCAGTATTTT. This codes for CASSLLAGGTSGQYF.

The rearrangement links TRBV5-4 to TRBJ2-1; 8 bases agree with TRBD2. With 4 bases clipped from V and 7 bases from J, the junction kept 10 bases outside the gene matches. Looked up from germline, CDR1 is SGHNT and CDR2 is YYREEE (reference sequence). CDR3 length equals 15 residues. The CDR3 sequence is CASSTASGRRNEQFF. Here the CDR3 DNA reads TGTGCCAGCAGCACCGCCAGCGGGAGAAGGAATGAGCAGTTCTTC.

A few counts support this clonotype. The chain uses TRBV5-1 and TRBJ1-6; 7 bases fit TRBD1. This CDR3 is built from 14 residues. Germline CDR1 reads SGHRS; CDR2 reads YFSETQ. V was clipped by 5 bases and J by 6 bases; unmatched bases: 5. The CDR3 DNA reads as TGCGCCAGCAGTCAAACAGGGGTTAATTCACCCCTCCACTTT. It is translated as CASSQTGVNSPLHF.

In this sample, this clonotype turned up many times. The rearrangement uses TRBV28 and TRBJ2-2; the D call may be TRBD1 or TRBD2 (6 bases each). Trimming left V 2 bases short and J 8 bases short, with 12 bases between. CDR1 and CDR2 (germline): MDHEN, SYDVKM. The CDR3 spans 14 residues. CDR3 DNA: TGTGCCAGCAGTTTACGGGGGCTAAGGGGGGAGCTGTTTTTT. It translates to CASSLRGLRGELFF.

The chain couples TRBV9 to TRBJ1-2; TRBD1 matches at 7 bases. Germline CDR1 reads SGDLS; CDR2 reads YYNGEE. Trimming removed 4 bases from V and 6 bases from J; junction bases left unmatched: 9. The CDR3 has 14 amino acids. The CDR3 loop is CASSPWDRPDGYTF. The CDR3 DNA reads TGTGCCAGCAGCCCCTGGGACAGACCAGATGGCTACACCTTC. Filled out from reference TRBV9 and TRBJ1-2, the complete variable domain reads DSGVTQTPKHLITATGQRVTLRCSPRSGDLSVYWYQQSLDQGLQFLIQYYNGEERAKGNILERFSAQQFPDLHSELNLSSLELGDSALYFCASSPWDRPDGYTFGSGTRLTVV.

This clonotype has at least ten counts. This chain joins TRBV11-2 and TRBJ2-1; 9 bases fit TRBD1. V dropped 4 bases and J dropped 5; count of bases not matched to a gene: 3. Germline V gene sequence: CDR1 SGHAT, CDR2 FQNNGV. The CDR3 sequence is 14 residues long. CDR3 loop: CASSSNRGHNEQFF. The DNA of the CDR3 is TGTGCCAGCAGCTCGAACAGGGGGCACAATGAGCAGTTCTTC. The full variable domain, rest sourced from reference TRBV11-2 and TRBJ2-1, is EAGVAQSPRYKIIEKRQSVAFWCNPISGHATLYWYQQILGQGPKLLIQFQNNGVVDDSQLPKDRFSAERLKGVDSTLKIQPAKLEDSAVYLCASSSNRGHNEQFFGPGTRLTVL.

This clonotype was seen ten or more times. In DNA form, the CDR3 reads TGTGCCAGCAGCCCCCGGGATAGCGGGATGGGGAGCTTCTACGAGCAGTACTTC. Its protein product is CASSPRDSGMGSFYEQYF. V and J are TRBV3-1 and TRBJ2-7; 8 bases map to TRBD2. The CDR3 covers 18 residues. Germline CDR1 reads LGHDT; CDR2 reads YNNKEL (reference sequence). V was clipped by 4 bases and J by 3 bases; unmatched bases: 17.

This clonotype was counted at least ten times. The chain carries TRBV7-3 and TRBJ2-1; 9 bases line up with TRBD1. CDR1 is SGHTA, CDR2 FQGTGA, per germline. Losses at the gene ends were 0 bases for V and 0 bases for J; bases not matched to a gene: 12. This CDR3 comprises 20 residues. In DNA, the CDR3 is TGTGCCAGCAGCTTAACGCCGGGACAGGGCGAGGGGAGCTCCTACAATGAGCAGTTCTTC. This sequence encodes CASSLTPGQGEGSSYNEQFF.

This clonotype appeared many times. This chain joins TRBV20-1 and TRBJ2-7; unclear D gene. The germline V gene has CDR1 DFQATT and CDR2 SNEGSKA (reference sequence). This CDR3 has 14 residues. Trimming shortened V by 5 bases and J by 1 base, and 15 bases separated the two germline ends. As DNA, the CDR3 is TGCAGTGCTTTGGCCCCATACCTATCCTACGAGCAGTACTTC. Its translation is CSALAPYLSYEQYF.

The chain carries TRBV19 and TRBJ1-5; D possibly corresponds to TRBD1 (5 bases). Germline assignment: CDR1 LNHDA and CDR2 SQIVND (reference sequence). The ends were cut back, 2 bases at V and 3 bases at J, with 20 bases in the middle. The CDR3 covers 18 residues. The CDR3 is CASSIKMWEGDYNQPQHF. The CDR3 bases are TGTGCCAGTAGTATAAAGATGTGGGAAGGGGACTACAATCAGCCCCAGCATTTT. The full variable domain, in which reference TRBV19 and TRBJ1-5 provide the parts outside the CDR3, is DGGITQSPKYLFRKEGQNVTLSCEQNLNHDAMYWYRQDPGQGLRLIYYSQIVNDFQKGDIAEGYSVSREKKESFPLTVTSAQKNPTAFYLCASSIKMWEGDYNQPQHFGDGTRLSIL.

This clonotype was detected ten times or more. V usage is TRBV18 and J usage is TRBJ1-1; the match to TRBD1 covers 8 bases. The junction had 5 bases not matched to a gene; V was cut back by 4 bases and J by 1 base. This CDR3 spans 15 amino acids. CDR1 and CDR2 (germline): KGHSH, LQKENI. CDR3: CASSLLTGANTEAFF. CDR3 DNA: TGTGCCAGCTCACTGCTGACAGGGGCGAACACTGAAGCTTTCTTT.

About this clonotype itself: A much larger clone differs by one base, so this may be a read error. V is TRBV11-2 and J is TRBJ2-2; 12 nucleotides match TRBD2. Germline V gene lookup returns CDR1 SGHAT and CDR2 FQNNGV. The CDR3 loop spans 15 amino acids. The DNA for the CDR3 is TGTGCCAGCAGCTTAGGGACTAGCGGGACCGGGGAGCGGTTTTTT. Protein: CASSLGTSGTGERFF.

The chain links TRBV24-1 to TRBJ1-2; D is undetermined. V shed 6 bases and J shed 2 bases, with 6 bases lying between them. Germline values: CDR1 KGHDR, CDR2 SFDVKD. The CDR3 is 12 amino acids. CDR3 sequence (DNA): TGTGCCACCAGTAAGGAGAACTATGGCTACACCTTC. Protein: CATSKENYGYTF.

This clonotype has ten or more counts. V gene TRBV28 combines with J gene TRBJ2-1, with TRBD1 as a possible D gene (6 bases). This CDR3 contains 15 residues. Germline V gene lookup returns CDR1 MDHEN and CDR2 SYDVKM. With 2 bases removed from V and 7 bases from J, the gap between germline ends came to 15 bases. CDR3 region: CASSLGLSRGNEQFF. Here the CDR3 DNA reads TGTGCCAGCAGTTTAGGCTTGAGTAGGGGGAATGAGCAGTTCTTC.

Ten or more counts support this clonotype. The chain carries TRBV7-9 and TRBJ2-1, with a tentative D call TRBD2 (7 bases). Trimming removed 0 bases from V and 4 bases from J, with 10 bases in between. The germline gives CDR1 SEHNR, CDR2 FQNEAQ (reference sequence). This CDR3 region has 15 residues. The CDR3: CASSLARGGYNEQFF. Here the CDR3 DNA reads TGTGCCAGCAGCTTAGCCAGGGGAGGGTACAATGAGCAGTTCTTC.

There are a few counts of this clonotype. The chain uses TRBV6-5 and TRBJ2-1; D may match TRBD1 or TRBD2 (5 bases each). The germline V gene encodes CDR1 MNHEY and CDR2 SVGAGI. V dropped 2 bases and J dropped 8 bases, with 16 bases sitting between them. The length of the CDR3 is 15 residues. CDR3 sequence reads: CASSYEGPYIDEQFF. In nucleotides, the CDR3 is TGTGCCAGCAGTTACGAGGGACCCTACATCGATGAGCAGTTCTTC.

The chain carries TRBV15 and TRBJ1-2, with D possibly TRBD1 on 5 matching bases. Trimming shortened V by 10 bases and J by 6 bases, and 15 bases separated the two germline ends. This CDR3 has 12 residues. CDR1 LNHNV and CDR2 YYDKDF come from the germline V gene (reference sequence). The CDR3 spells CAIDQGINGYTF. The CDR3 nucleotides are TGTGCCATCGACCAGGGAATCAATGGCTACACCTTC.